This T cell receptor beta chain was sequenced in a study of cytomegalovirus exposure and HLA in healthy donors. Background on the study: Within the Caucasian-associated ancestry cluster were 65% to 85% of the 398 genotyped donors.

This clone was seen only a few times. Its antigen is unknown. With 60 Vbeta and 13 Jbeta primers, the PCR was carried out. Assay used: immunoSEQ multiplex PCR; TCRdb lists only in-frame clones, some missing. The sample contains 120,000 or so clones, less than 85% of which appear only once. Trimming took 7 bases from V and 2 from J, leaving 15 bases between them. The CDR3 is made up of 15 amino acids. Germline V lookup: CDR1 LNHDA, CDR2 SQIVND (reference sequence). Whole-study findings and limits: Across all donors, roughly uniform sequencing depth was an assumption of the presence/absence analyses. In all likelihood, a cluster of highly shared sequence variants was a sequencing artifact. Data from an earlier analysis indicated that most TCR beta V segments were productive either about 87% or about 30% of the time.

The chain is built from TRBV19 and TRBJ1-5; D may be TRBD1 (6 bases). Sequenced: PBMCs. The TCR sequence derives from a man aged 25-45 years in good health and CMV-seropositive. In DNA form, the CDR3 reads TGTGCCAGTATTCGGGACCCAGGGGGCAATCAGCCCCAGCATTTT. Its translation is CASIRDPGGNQPQHF.